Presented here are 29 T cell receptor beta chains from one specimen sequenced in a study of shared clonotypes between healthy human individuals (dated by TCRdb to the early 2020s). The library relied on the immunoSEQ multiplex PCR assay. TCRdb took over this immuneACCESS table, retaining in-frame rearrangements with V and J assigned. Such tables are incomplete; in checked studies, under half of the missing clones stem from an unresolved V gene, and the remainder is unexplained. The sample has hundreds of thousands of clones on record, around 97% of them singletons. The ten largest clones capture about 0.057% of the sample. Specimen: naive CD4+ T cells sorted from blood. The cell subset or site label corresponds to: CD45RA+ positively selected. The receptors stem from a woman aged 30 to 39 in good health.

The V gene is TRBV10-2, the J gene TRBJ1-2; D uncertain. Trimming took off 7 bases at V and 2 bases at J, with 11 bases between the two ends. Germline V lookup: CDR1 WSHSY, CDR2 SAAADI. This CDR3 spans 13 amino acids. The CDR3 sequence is CASTREGNYGYTF. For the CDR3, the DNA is TGCGCCAGCACCCGAGAGGGAAACTATGGCTACACCTTC.

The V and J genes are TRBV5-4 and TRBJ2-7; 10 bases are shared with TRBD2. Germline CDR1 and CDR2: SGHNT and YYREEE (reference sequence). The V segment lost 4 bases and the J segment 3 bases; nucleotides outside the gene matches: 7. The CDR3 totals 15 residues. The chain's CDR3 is CASSRTSGEIYEQYF. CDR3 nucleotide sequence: TGTGCCAGCAGCCGTACTAGCGGGGAGATCTACGAGCAGTACTTC. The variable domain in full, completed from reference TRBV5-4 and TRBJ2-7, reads ETGVTQSPTHLIKTRGQQVTLRCSSQSGHNTVSWYQQALGQGPQFIFQYYREEENGRGNFPPRFSGLQFPNYSSELNVNALELDDSALYLCASSRTSGEIYEQYFGPGTRLTVT.

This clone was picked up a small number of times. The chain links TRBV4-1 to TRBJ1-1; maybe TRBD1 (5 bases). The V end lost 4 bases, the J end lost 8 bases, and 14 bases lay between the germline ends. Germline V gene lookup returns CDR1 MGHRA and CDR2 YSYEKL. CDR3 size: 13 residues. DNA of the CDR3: TGCGCCAGCAGCCCCATGGGACGGGGAGAAGCTTTCTTT. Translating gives CASSPMGRGEAFF.

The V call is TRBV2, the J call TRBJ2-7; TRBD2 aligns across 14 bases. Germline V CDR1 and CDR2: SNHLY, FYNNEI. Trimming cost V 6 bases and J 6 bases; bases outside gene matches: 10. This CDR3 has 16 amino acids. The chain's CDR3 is CASRAPPGLAGAEQYF. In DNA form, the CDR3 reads TGTGCCAGCAGAGCCCCCCCGGGACTAGCGGGAGCCGAGCAGTACTTC.

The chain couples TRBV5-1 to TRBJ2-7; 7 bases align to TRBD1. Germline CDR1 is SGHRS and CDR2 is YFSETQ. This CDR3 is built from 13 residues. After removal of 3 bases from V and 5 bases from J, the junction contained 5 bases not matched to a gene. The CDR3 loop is CASSSDRAHEQYF. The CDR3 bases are TGCGCCAGCAGCTCAGACAGGGCTCACGAGCAGTACTTC.

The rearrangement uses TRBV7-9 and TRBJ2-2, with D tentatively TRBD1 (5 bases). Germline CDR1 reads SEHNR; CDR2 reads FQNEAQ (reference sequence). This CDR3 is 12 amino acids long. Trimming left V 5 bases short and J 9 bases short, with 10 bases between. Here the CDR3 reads CASSQDSRELFF. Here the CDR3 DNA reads TGTGCCAGCAGCCAAGACAGCCGGGAGCTGTTTTTT.

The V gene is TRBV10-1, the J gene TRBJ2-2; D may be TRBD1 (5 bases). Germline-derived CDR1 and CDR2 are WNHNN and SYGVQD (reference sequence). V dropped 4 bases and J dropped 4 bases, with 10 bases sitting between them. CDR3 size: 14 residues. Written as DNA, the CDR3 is TGCGCCAGCAGTGCACAGGCGAGCACCGGGGAGCTGTTTTTT. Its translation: CASSAQASTGELFF.

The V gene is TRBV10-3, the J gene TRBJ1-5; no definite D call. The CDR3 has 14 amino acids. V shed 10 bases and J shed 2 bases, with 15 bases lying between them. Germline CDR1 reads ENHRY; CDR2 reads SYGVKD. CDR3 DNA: TGTGCCACCCGTGCTGTTGCAGGCAATCAGCCCCAGCATTTT. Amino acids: CATRAVAGNQPQHF.

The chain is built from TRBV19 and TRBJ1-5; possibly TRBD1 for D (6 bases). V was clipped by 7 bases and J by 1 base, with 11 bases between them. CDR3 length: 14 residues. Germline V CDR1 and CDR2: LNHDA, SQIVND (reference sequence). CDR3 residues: CASNADRSNQPQHF. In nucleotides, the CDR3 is TGTGCCAGTAATGCCGACAGGAGCAATCAGCCCCAGCATTTT.

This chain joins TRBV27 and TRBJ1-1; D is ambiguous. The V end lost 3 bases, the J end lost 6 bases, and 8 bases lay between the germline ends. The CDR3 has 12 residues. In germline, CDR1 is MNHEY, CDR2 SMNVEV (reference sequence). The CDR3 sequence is CASSLTRAEAFF. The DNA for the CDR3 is TGTGCCAGCAGTTTGACAAGGGCTGAAGCTTTCTTT.

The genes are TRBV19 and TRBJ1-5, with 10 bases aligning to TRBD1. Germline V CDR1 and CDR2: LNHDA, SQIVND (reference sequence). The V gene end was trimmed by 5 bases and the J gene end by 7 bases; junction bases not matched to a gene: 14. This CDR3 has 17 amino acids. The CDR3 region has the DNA TGTGCCAGTAGTGTCCGCCCTTCGGGACAGGGGAACCAGCCCCAGCATTTT. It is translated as CASSVRPSGQGNQPQHF. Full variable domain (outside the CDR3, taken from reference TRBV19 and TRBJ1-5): DGGITQSPKYLFRKEGQNVTLSCEQNLNHDAMYWYRQDPGQGLRLIYYSQIVNDFQKGDIAEGYSVSREKKESFPLTVTSAQKNPTAFYLCASSVRPSGQGNQPQHFGDGTRLSIL.

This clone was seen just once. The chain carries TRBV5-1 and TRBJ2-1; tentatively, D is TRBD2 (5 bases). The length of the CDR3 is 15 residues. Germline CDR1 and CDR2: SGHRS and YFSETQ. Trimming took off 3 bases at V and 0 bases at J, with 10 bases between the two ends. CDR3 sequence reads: CASSSGSTSYNEQFF. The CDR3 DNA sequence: TGCGCCAGCAGCTCGGGGTCTACCTCCTACAATGAGCAGTTCTTC.

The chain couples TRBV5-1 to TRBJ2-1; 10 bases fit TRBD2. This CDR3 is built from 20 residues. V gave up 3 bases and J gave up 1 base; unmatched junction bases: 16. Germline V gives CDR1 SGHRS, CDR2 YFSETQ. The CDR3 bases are TGCGCCAGCAGCTCAACTTCGACTAGCGGGCATAAAAGATCCTACAATGAGCAGTTCTTC. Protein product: CASSSTSTSGHKRSYNEQFF.

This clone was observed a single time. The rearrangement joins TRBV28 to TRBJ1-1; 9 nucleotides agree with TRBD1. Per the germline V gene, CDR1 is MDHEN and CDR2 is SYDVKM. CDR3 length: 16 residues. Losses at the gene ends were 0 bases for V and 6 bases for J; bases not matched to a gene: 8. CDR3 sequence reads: CASSLWGQGSGAEAFF. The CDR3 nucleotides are TGTGCCAGCAGTTTATGGGGACAGGGATCGGGGGCTGAAGCTTTCTTT.

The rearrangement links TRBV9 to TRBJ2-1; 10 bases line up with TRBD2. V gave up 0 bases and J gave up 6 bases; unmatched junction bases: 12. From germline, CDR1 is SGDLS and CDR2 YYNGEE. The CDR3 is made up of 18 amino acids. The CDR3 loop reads CASSVVGTIAGGPNEQFF. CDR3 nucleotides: TGTGCCAGCAGCGTAGTAGGGACCATAGCGGGAGGACCCAATGAGCAGTTCTTC.

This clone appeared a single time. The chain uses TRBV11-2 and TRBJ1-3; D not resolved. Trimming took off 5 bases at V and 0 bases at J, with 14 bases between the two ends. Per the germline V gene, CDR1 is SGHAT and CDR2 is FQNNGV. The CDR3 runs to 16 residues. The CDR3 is CASSPYPQSSGNTIYF. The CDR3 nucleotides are TGTGCCAGCAGCCCCTATCCCCAGAGCTCTGGAAACACCATATATTTT.

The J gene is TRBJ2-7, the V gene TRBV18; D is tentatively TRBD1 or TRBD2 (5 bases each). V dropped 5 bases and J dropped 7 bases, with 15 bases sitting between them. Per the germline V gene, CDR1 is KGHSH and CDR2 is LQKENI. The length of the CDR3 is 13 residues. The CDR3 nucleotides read TGTGCCAGCTCATCATCCGGGGCGGAGGAGCAGTACTTC. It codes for CASSSSGAEEQYF.

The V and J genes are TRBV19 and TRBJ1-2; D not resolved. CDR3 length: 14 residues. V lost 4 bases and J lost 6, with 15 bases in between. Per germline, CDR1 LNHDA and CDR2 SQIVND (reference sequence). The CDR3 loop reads CASSSRHLRDGYTF. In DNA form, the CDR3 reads TGTGCCAGTAGTAGTCGACACCTAAGGGATGGCTACACCTTC.

The CDR3 protein is CASRTGVYEQYF. In DNA form, the CDR3 reads TGTGCCAGCAGAACAGGGGTCTACGAGCAGTACTTC. V gene TRBV11-2 combines with J gene TRBJ2-7, with 7 bases that match TRBD1. The trim removed 6 bases at V and 3 bases at J, leaving 2 bases unmatched. This CDR3 spans 12 amino acids. The germline gives CDR1 SGHAT, CDR2 FQNNGV.

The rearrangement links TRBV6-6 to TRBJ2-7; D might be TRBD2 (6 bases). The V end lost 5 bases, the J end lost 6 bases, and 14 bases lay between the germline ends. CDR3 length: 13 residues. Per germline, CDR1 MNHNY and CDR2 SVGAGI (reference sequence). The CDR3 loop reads CASSAPLASEQYF. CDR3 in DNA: TGTGCCAGCAGTGCACCACTAGCTTCCGAGCAGTACTTC.

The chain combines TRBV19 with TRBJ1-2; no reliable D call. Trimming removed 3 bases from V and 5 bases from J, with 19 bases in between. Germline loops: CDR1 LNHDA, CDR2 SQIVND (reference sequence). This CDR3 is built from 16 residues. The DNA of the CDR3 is TGTGCCAGTAGTATCGGGGTTGTCGAGGGCCTTTATGGCTACACCTTC. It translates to CASSIGVVEGLYGYTF. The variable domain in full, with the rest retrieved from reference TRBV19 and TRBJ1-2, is DGGITQSPKYLFRKEGQNVTLSCEQNLNHDAMYWYRQDPGQGLRLIYYSQIVNDFQKGDIAEGYSVSREKKESFPLTVTSAQKNPTAFYLCASSIGVVEGLYGYTFGSGTRLTVV.

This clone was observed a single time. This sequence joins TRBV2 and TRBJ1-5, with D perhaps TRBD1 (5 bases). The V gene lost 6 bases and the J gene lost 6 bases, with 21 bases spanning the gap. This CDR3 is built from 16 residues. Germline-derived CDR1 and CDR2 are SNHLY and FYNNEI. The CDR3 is CASRLRDQKLGQPQHF. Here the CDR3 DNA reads TGTGCCAGCAGACTCCGGGACCAGAAACTGGGTCAGCCCCAGCATTTT.

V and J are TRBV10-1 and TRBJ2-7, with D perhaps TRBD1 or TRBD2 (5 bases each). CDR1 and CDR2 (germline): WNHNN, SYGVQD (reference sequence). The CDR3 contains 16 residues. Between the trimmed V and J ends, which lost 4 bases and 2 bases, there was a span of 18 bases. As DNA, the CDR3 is TGCGCCAGCAGTGCTAACCGGGACCGGCTCGCCTACGAGCAGTACTTC. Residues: CASSANRDRLAYEQYF.

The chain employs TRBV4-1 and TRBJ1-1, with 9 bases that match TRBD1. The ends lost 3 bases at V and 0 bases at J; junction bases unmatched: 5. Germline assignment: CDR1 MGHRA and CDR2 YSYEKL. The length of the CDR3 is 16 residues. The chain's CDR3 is CASSHPGQGLNTEAFF. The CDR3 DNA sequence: TGCGCCAGCAGCCATCCGGGACAGGGTTTGAACACTGAAGCTTTCTTT.

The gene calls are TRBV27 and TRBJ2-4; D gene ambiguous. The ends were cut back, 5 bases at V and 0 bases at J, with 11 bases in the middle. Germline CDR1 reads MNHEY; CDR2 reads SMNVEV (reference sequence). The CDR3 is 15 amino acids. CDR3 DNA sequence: TGTGCCAGCAGTCCCAATTGGCTAGCCAAAAACATTCAGTACTTC. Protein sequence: CASSPNWLAKNIQYF.

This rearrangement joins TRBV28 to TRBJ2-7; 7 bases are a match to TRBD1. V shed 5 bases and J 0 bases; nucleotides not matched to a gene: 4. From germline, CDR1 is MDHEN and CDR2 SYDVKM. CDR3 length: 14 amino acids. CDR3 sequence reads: CASSPQGSSYEQYF. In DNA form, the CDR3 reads TGTGCCAGCAGTCCACAGGGGTCCTCCTACGAGCAGTACTTC. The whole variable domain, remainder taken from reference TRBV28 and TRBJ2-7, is DVKVTQSSRYLVKRTGEKVFLECVQDMDHENMFWYRQDPGLGLRLIYFSYDVKMKEKGDIPEGYSVSREKKERFSLILESASTNQTSMYLCASSPQGSSYEQYFGPGTRLTVT.

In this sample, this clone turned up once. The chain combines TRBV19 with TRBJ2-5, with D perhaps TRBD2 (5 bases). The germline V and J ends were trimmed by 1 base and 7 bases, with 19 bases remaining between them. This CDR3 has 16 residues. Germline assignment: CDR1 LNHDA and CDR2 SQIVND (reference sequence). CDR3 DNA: TGTGCCAGTAGTATAGTATACGGAATGGGGAGAGGGACCCAGTACTTC. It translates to CASSIVYGMGRGTQYF.

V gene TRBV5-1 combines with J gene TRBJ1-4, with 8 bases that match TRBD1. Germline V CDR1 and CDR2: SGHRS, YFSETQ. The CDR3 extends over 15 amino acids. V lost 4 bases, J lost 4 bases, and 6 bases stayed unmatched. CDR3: CASSIQGAVNEKLFF. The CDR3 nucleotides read TGCGCCAGCAGCATCCAGGGGGCGGTTAATGAAAAACTGTTTTTT.

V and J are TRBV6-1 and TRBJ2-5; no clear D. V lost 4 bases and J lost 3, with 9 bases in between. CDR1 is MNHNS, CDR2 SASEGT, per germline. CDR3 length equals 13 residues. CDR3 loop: CASSGARKETQYF. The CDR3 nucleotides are TGTGCCAGCAGTGGTGCTAGGAAAGAGACCCAGTACTTC.